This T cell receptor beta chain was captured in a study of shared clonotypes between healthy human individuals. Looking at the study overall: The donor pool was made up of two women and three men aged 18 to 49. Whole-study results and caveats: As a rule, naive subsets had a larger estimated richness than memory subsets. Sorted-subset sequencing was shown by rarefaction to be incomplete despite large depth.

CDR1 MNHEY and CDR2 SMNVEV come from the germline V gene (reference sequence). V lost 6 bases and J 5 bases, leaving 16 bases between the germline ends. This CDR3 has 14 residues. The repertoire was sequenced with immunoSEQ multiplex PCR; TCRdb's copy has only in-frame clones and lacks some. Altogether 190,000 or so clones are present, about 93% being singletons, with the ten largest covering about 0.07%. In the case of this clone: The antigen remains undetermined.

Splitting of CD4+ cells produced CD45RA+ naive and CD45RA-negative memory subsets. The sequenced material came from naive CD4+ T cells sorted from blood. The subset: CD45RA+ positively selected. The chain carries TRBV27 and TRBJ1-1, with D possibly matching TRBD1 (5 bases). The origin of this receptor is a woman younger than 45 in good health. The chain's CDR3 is CASSPLGGLTEAFF. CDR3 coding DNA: TGTGCCAGCAGCCCTCTTGGGGGGTTGACTGAAGCTTTCTTT.